The 8 T cell receptor beta chains presented below share a single source sample, sequenced in a study of blood T cell repertoires in COVID-19. The protocol was immunoSEQ multiplex PCR, while the TCRdb copy is restricted to in-frame clones and leaves out a portion. Of a few hundred thousand clones in the sample, over 75% were seen once. The specimen was PBMCs or T cells enriched from blood (not recorded which). Receptors were obtained from a woman aged 25 to 39 who had recovered from COVID-19.

This rearrangement joins TRBV7-7 to TRBJ2-7; weak D call: TRBD1 (6 bases). Looked up from germline, CDR1 is SSHAT and CDR2 is FNYEAQ (reference sequence). Trimming cost V 0 bases and J 0 bases, with 9 bases left between them. CDR3 length: 15 residues. CDR3 nucleotides: TGTGCCAGCAGCTTAGCCAGGGGAGCCTCCTACGAGCAGTACTTC. Its translation: CASSLARGASYEQYF.

The chain links TRBV5-1 to TRBJ1-3; D gene ambiguous. Germline values: CDR1 SGHRS, CDR2 YFSETQ. The CDR3 has 15 amino acids. Trimming cost V 4 bases and J 0 bases, with 11 bases left between them. This chain's CDR3 is CASSPTRSSGNTIYF. Written as DNA, the CDR3 is TGCGCCAGCAGCCCAACAAGAAGCTCTGGAAACACCATATATTTT.

CDR3 DNA sequence: TGTGCCAGTAGTAATGTTGGAGGGGCGAGTAATTCACCCCTCCACTTT. Protein product: CASSNVGGASNSPLHF. The chain joins TRBV19 to TRBJ1-6; D perhaps matches TRBD1 (5 bases). This CDR3 region has 16 residues. Germline CDR1 is LNHDA and CDR2 is SQIVND (reference sequence). Trimming pared 4 bases from V and 6 bases from J, leaving 16 bases between.

The chain carries TRBV4-1 and TRBJ2-7; 9 bases are a match to TRBD1. Per germline, CDR1 MGHRA and CDR2 YSYEKL. V shed 3 bases, J shed 3 bases, and the junction held 3 bases outside the gene matches. The length of the CDR3 is 14 residues. The CDR3 is CASSQGDRDYEQYF. In DNA, the CDR3 is TGCGCCAGCAGCCAGGGGGACAGGGACTACGAGCAGTACTTC.

The rearrangement uses TRBV28 and TRBJ2-7; 8 positions agree with TRBD1. The V segment lost 4 bases and the J segment 7 bases; nucleotides outside the gene matches: 9. Germline-derived CDR1 and CDR2 are MDHEN and SYDVKM. This CDR3 is 14 amino acids long. In nucleotides, the CDR3 is TGTGCCAGCAGTTCAGGGGGCCCTTTCCTGGAGCAGTACTTC. This codes for CASSSGGPFLEQYF.

The chain is built from TRBV28 and TRBJ2-7; TRBD2 agrees at 9 bases. This CDR3 region has 15 residues. Germline trimming cut 6 bases from V and 3 bases from J; bases unmatched to any gene: 9. CDR1 and CDR2 from the germline V gene are MDHEN and SYDVKM. CDR3 region: CASRTFLAGYYEQYF. The CDR3 region has the DNA TGTGCCAGCAGGACATTTCTAGCGGGATACTACGAGCAGTACTTC.

This chain joins TRBV2 and TRBJ2-1, with D possibly TRBD1 on 6 matching bases. CDR1 SNHLY and CDR2 FYNNEI come from the germline V gene. There are 15 residues in the CDR3. Trimming pared 1 base from V and 6 bases from J, leaving 13 bases between. DNA of the CDR3: TGTGCCAGCAGTGAAGAGGGGGTGATGGGCAATGAGCAGTTCTTC. Translated: CASSEEGVMGNEQFF.

The chain couples TRBV24-1 to TRBJ1-5, with 9 nucleotides matching TRBD1. The V and J ends lost 5 bases and 4 bases, in that order; junction bases with no gene match: 8. This CDR3 spans 16 amino acids. Germline V lookup: CDR1 KGHDR, CDR2 SFDVKD. The CDR3 DNA reads as TGTGCCACCAGTGGGACAGGGGACTCCCGAAATCAGCCCCAGCATTTT. Encoded protein: CATSGTGDSRNQPQHF.